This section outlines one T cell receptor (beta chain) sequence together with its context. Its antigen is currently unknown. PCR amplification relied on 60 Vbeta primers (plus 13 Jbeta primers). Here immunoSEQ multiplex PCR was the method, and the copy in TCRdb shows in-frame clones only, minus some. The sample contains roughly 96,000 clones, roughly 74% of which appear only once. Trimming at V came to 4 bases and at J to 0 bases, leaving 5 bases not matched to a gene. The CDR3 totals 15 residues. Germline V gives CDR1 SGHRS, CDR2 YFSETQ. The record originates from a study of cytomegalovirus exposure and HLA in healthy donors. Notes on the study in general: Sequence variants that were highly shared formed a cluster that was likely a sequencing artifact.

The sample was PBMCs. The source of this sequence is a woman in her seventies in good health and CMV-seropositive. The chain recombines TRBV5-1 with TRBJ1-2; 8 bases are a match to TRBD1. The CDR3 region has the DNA TGCGCCAGCAGCCGCGACAGGGGCTCTAACTATGGCTACACCTTC. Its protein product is CASSRDRGSNYGYTF.